This T cell receptor (beta chain) was identified in a study of control samples from healthy donors and cancer patients. Only in-frame clones appear in the TCRdb table, and some are missing; sequencing was by immunoSEQ multiplex PCR. In the table there are 75,000 to 95,000 clones, approximately 93% of which are singletons. CDR3 size: 14 residues. V was pared by 5 bases and J by 1 base, with 13 bases between. Germline V gene sequence: CDR1 SGDLS, CDR2 YYNGEE. The receptor comes from a woman aged 25 to 45 in good health. The material sequenced was blood. The J gene is TRBJ2-7, the V gene TRBV9; the D is unclear. Here the CDR3 reads CASSATLGSYEQYF. In nucleotides, the CDR3 is TGTGCCAGCAGTGCGACTCTTGGGTCCTACGAGCAGTACTTC.